This T cell receptor (beta chain) was retrieved from a study of shared clonotypes between healthy human individuals. CDR3 length equals 13 residues. Trimming shortened V by 0 bases and J by 4 bases, and 5 bases separated the two germline ends. Germline values: CDR1 SGHRS, CDR2 YFSETQ. Worth noting for this clone: Other nucleotide sequences from this sample produce the same CDR3.

The data were produced by immunoSEQ multiplex PCR, yet TCRdb's version contains in-frame clones alone and is incomplete. The top ten hold about 0.41% of the sample, which has millions of clones, roughly 93% seen once. Sequencing was performed on naive CD4+ T cells from PBMCs. The subset denotes: CD45RA+ positively selected. This chain links TRBV5-1 with TRBJ2-1; D unresolved. This sequence originates from a man younger than 35 in good health. Some clones in this sample may be carry-over from other donors' samples. DNA of the CDR3: TGCGCCAGCAGCTTGGATGGATACAATGAGCAGTTCTTC. Translated: CASSLDGYNEQFF.